One sample yielded the 8 T cell receptor beta chains listed below, sequenced in a study of blood T cells in healthy people across ages. The second PCR ran roughly 6 to 12 cycles with a sample-barcoded 5' primer and J-beta primers. TCRdb re-called the 5' RACE reads through MiXCR, storing one row per CDR3 protein. The data show 900,000 to 950,000 distinct CDR3 sequences, just under 30% seen once. These data were also reused for a study on T cells of mothers and their children.

Material: blood. These receptors were obtained from a woman aged 35 to 49 in good health.

This clonotype has only a few counts. The chain is built from TRBV7-9 and TRBJ2-2; D tentatively reads TRBD1 or TRBD2 (6 bases each). Germline CDR1 reads SEHNR; CDR2 reads FQNEAQ (reference sequence). Trimming took 6 bases from V and 6 from J, leaving 8 bases between them. This CDR3 region has 12 residues. The CDR3 DNA follows: TGTGCCAGCAGAGGGGGGTCCGGGGAGCTGTTTTTT. Translated: CASRGGSGELFF.

This clonotype has a handful of counts. This chain links TRBV2 with TRBJ1-1; D gene unclear. V gave up 5 bases and J gave up 7 bases, with 17 bases separating them. The CDR3 loop spans 14 amino acids. The V gene's germline CDR1 is SNHLY and CDR2 FYNNEI. The DNA of the CDR3 is TGTGCCAGCAGTAACACTAGGTCGCCCGGTGAAGCTTTCTTT. Translating gives CASSNTRSPGEAFF.

A word on this clonotype: Germline and junction disagree at one end, which may indicate a read error. This chain connects TRBV2 to TRBJ2-1, with D possibly being TRBD2 (6 bases). Looked up from germline, CDR1 is SNHLY and CDR2 is FYNNEI. The CDR3 has 13 amino acids. DNA of the CDR3: TGTGCCAGCAGCGGGGACTCCTACAATGGGCAGTTCTTC. Protein product: CASSGDSYNGQFF.

This clonotype was picked up a small number of times. One end of the junction does not line up with germline, which may come from a read error. The chain links TRBV28 to TRBJ2-1; D uncertain. Germline V gene sequence: CDR1 MDHEN, CDR2 SYDVKM. The CDR3 loop spans 13 amino acids. CDR3 DNA: TGTGCCGGCAGTTTATTAGGGCGGCAATCCGAGTTCTTC. The encoded protein is CAGSLLGRQSEFF.

Only a few counts were recorded for this clonotype. The rearrangement uses TRBV7-2 and TRBJ2-1; maybe TRBD2 (6 bases). The CDR3 runs to 17 residues. Germline CDR1 is SGHTA and CDR2 is FQGNSA. Trimming removed 1 base from V and 6 bases from J, with 19 bases in between. CDR3 DNA sequence: TGTGCCAGCAGCTTAGAATTGGGGCTGCTGGGGGGCAATGAGCAGTTCTTC. This translates into CASSLELGLLGGNEQFF.

The J gene is TRBJ2-3, the V gene TRBV3-1; 10 bases match TRBD2. Germline V gives CDR1 LGHDT, CDR2 YNNKEL (reference sequence). There are 15 residues in the CDR3. The junction had 8 bases not matched to a gene; V was cut back by 4 bases and J by 7 bases. The chain's CDR3 is CASSPVSGGANTQYF. The CDR3 DNA sequence: TGTGCCAGCAGCCCAGTGAGCGGGGGGGCGAATACGCAGTATTTT.

This clonotype was seen only a few times. The junction shows a germline mismatch at one end, possibly a read error. The V call is TRBV20-1, the J call TRBJ2-2; no reliable D call. The CDR3 extends over 14 amino acids. Germline CDR1 and CDR2: DFQATT and SNEGSKA (reference sequence). As DNA, the CDR3 is TGCAGTGCTAGCGGACGGGTGAACACCGAGGAGCTGTTTTTT. As protein: CSASGRVNTEELFF.

The table lists this clonotype with a few counts. The rearrangement uses TRBV27 and TRBJ1-2; TRBD1 matches at 7 bases. Looked up from germline, CDR1 is MNHEY and CDR2 is SMNVEV (reference sequence). J gave up 5 bases and V 11 bases, and 17 bases lay outside the gene matches. The CDR3 covers 15 residues. The CDR3 loop is CASGSDGGQWYGYTF. CDR3 DNA: TGTGCCTCGGGTTCGGACGGGGGACAGTGGTATGGCTACACCTTC.